Listed below are T cell receptor beta chains from one sample, sequenced in a study of T cells in localized non-small cell lung cancer. TCRdb keeps only in-frame clones here, not all; method: immunoSEQ multiplex PCR. This table has 20,000 to 30,000 clones, around 93% appearing once. The sequencing used peripheral blood, collected before any cancer treatment. These receptors were taken from a female donor older than 55 with stage II squamous cell lung carcinoma. Each CDR3 is given with its conserved first and last residue. D genes are given only for firm matches. Clone size appears in some rows only: once, few, many, or a class for an expanded clone.

TRBJ2-7,once,TRBV29-1,TRBD2,CSVVTSGYEQYF,TGCAGCGTGGTGACTAGCGGCTACGAGCAGTACTTC
TRBJ2-5,-,TRBV2,-,CASKVGAEETQYF,TGTGCCAGCAAGGTGGGGGCCGAAGAGACCCAGTACTTC
TRBJ2-7,-,TRBV25-1,-,CASSESGSGANEQYF,TGTGCCAGCAGTGAATCTGGGTCGGGGGCTAACGAGCAGTACTTC
TRBJ1-3,-,TRBV10-3,-,CAISESQGTGNTIYF,TGTGCCATCAGTGAGTCTCAGGGGACTGGAAACACCATATATTTT
TRBJ1-3,-,TRBV7-8,-,CASSSPPGRPFGNTIYF,TGTGCCAGCAGCTCGCCACCCGGGAGGCCCTTTGGAAACACCATATATTTT
TRBJ1-1,-,TRBV27,TRBD1,CASSPDGTGGYRVNTEAFF,TGTGCCAGCAGCCCCGACGGGACAGGGGGCTATAGGGTGAACACTGAAGCTTTCTTT
TRBJ1-1,-,TRBV14,-,CASSQVDRGNGEAFF,TGTGCCAGCAGCCAAGTTGATCGGGGAAATGGTGAAGCTTTCTTT
TRBJ2-1,-,TRBV27,TRBD2,CASRRSTSGMYNEQFF,TGTGCCAGCAGACGCTCGACTAGCGGGATGTACAATGAGCAGTTCTTC
TRBJ1-3,-,TRBV28,-,CASSLSRSSGNTIYF,TGTGCCAGCAGTTTAAGCCGCAGCTCTGGAAACACCATATATTTT
TRBJ1-1,-,TRBV11-2,TRBD1,CASSWRTGGGYTEAFF,TGTGCCAGCAGCTGGCGGACAGGGGGCGGGTACACTGAAGCTTTCTTT
TRBJ2-1,-,TRBV11-2,-,CASSLGVGFNEQFF,TGTGCCAGCAGCTTGGGCGTTGGGTTCAATGAGCAGTTCTTC
TRBJ2-7,-,TRBV5-5,TRBD1,CASSSDRGLPALEQYF,TGTGCCAGCAGCTCCGACAGGGGCCTTCCCGCTTTGGAGCAGTACTTC
TRBJ1-1,-,TRBV6-5,-,CASSYSMNTEAFF,TGTGCCAGCAGTTATTCCATGAACACTGAAGCTTTCTTT
TRBJ2-5,few,TRBV7-9,TRBD2,CASSRGLAGVPQGETQYF,TGTGCCAGCAGCCGGGGGCTAGCGGGAGTCCCCCAGGGGGAGACCCAGTACTTC
TRBJ2-7,-,TRBV6-1,TRBD1,CASSEGTGERDEQYF,TGTGCCAGCAGTGAAGGGACAGGGGAGAGGGACGAGCAGTACTTC
TRBJ1-2,-,TRBV29-1,TRBD1,CSVSTGTKGYTF,TGCAGCGTGTCGACAGGGACGAAGGGCTACACCTTC
TRBJ1-1,-,TRBV29-1,-,CSVDSPRRDTEAFF,TGCAGCGTTGATAGCCCCCGGAGGGACACTGAAGCTTTCTTT
TRBJ2-1,-,TRBV10-3,-,CAISEPSFEQFF,TGTGCCATCAGTGAGCCTTCCTTTGAGCAGTTCTTC